Listed here are 16 T cell receptor beta chains from one sample, sequenced in a study of T cells after yellow fever vaccination. Each CDR3 protein gets one entry after TCRdb re-called the 5' RACE reads with MiXCR. This sample has about 220,000 distinct CDR3 sequences, with 3.2% found just once. The material sequenced was CD4+ T cells sorted from PBMCs, taken 10 days after the yellow fever booster vaccination. These receptor sequences come from a man aged 18-30 years who received the YFV17D yellow fever vaccine.

This clonotype was observed many times. At one of its ends the junction is not consistent with the germline gene, which may arise from a read error. V usage is TRBV20-1 and J usage is TRBJ2-3, with TRBD2 matching 12 bases. This CDR3 comprises 12 residues. Germline-derived CDR1 and CDR2 are DFQATT and SNEGSKA (reference sequence). CDR3 in amino acids: CSTSGGLDTQYF. CDR3 nucleotide sequence: TGTTCGACTAGCGGGGGATTAGATACGCAGTATTTT.

This chain joins TRBV6-2 or TRBV6-3 and TRBJ2-7; the D gene is possibly TRBD1 (6 bases). Trimming removed 7 bases at V and 2 bases at J, with 15 bases between. Germline V gene sequence: CDR1 MNHEY, CDR2 SVGEGT. The CDR3 runs to 14 residues. The DNA of the CDR3 is TGTGCCAGCACCACGAGGGGGTGGACCTACGAGCAGTACTTC. Protein product: CASTTRGWTYEQYF.

This clonotype was seen many times. The chain joins TRBV15 to TRBJ2-7; TRBD1 matches at 7 bases. Trimming removed 3 bases from V and 2 bases from J; junction bases left unmatched: 4. CDR3 length: 14 residues. CDR1 LNHNV and CDR2 YYDKDF come from the germline V gene (reference sequence). The DNA of the CDR3 is TGTGCCACCAGCAGGTGGGACAGAGCCTACGAGCAGTACTTC. It translates to CATSRWDRAYEQYF.

CDR3 region: CASSRLLAGGLYNEQFF. CDR3 sequence (DNA): TGTGCCAGCAGCCGCCTACTAGCGGGGGGCCTCTACAATGAGCAGTTCTTC. The chain joins TRBV27 to TRBJ2-1; 12 bases align to TRBD2. The CDR3 runs 17 residues. J gave up 3 bases and V 6 bases, and 9 bases lay outside the gene matches. Looked up from germline, CDR1 is MNHEY and CDR2 is SMNVEV (reference sequence).

This clonotype was seen many times. This chain joins TRBV25-1 and TRBJ2-7, with D unresolved. Germline values: CDR1 MGHDK, CDR2 SYGVNS. The CDR3 has 11 residues. Trimming pared 6 bases from V and 5 bases from J, leaving 8 bases between. This CDR3 reads CASRPGDEQYF. In DNA form, the CDR3 reads TGTGCCAGCAGACCAGGCGACGAGCAGTACTTC.

This clonotype was picked up a small number of times. V and J are TRBV9 and TRBJ2-3, with D maybe TRBD2 (6 bases). Germline values: CDR1 SGDLS, CDR2 YYNGEE. This CDR3 has 16 residues. V lost 6 bases to trimming and J lost 2 bases, with 19 bases between them. The CDR3: CASTPHGGYDTDTQYF. The CDR3 DNA reads TGTGCCAGCACCCCTCACGGGGGATACGACACAGATACGCAGTATTTT.

This clonotype was recorded many times. This rearrangement joins TRBV28 to TRBJ2-7; 10 bases align to TRBD2. Germline CDR1 MDHEN, CDR2 SYDVKM. There are 16 residues in the CDR3. With 4 bases clipped from V and 1 base from J, the junction kept 7 bases outside the gene matches. The CDR3 reads CASSSSGGAGSYEQYF. The CDR3 nucleotides are TGTGCCAGCAGTTCCAGCGGGGGGGCTGGTTCCTACGAGCAGTACTTC.

This clonotype was recorded a few times. The chain uses TRBV6-6 and TRBJ2-7; 9 bases align to TRBD1. The germline CDR1 and CDR2 sequences are MNHNY and SVGAGI (reference sequence). The V segment lost 2 bases and the J segment 3 bases; nucleotides outside the gene matches: 5. The CDR3 length is 15 residues. CDR3 sequence (DNA): TGTGCCAGCAGTTACCCCGGGACAGGGATCTACGAGCAGTACGTC. Residues: CASSYPGTGIYEQYV.

Ten or more counts support this clonotype. V and J are TRBV12-3 or TRBV12-4 and TRBJ2-2, with unresolved D. V was pared by 8 bases and J by 6 bases, with 19 bases between. The CDR3 has 15 residues. This CDR3 reads CASVKYGVRAGELFF. The CDR3 DNA reads as TGTGCCAGCGTTAAATATGGGGTGAGAGCCGGGGAGCTGTTTTTT.

J is TRBJ2-5 and V is TRBV18, with TRBD2 as a possible D gene (7 bases). The CDR3 covers 15 residues. CDR1 KGHSH and CDR2 LQKENI come from the germline V gene. Trimming took 3 bases from V and 4 from J, leaving 15 bases between them. CDR3 nucleotide sequence: TGTGCCAGCTCACCGCCGCGGGGGCAGGGAGAGACCCAGTACTTC. This gives the protein CASSPPRGQGETQYF.

The sample holds a few counts of this clonotype. The V and J genes are TRBV4-1 and TRBJ2-5; 14 nucleotides line up with TRBD2. The ends lost 4 bases at V and 4 bases at J; junction bases unmatched: 5. Germline V CDR1 and CDR2: MGHRA, YSYEKL. The CDR3 covers 16 residues. For the CDR3, the DNA is TGCGCCAGCAGCCGAAGGACTAGCGGGGGGACAGAGACCCAGTACTTC. Translated: CASSRRTSGGTETQYF.

The CDR3 region has the DNA TGTGCCAGCAGCCAAGATTGGGGAACCGGTCAGCCCCAGCATTTT. Translation gives CASSQDWGTGQPQHF. The rearrangement links TRBV4-2 to TRBJ1-5; the D is unclear. The CDR3 has 15 amino acids. The V end was cut by 0 bases, the J end by 6 bases, with 12 bases between. Germline V gene sequence: CDR1 LGHNA, CDR2 YNFKEQ.

V is TRBV7-2 and J is TRBJ1-6; D remains unclear. The length of the CDR3 is 16 residues. Germline values: CDR1 SGHTA, CDR2 FQGNSA. V lost 5 bases, J lost 9 bases, and 20 bases lay in between. CDR3 sequence reads: CASSRNMDGAGSPLHF. The CDR3, as DNA: TGTGCCAGCAGCCGAAACATGGACGGCGCAGGTTCACCCCTCCACTTT. The variable domain in full, completed from reference TRBV7-2 and TRBJ1-6, reads GAGVSQSPSNKVTEKGKDVELRCDPISGHTALYWYRQSLGQGLEFLIYFQGNSAPDKSGLPSDRFSAERTGGSVSTLTIQRTQQEDSAVYLCASSRNMDGAGSPLHFGNGTRLTVT.

In its sample, this clonotype was seen a few times. The DNA for the CDR3 is TGTGCCAGCAGTCGACTAGCGGGGGCTAGCTACGAGCAGTACGTC. This encodes CASSRLAGASYEQYV. This chain uses TRBV6-2 or TRBV6-3 with TRBJ2-7; 12 bases fit TRBD2. CDR3 length equals 15 residues. Per the germline V gene, CDR1 is MNHEY and CDR2 is SVGEGT. V was pared by 5 bases and J by 3 bases, with 5 bases of the junction left unmatched.

This clonotype was seen ten or more times. The CDR3 nucleotides are TGTGCCAGCAGCTCAGGTTTCATGTACACTGAAGCTTTCTTT. This codes for CASSSGFMYTEAFF. The rearrangement joins TRBV7-2 to TRBJ1-1; D call uncertain. The V and J ends lost 4 bases and 3 bases respectively, with 12 bases between them. The CDR3 is 14 residues long. The germline V gene has CDR1 SGHTA and CDR2 FQGNSA. The entire variable domain, with the rest obtained from reference TRBV7-2 and TRBJ1-1, is as follows: GAGVSQSPSNKVTEKGKDVELRCDPISGHTALYWYRQSLGQGLEFLIYFQGNSAPDKSGLPSDRFSAERTGGSVSTLTIQRTQQEDSAVYLCASSSGFMYTEAFFGQGTRLTVV.

DNA of the CDR3: TGCAGTGCTAGAGAGACCCTCGGCGCCTATGGCTACACCTTC. Protein: CSARETLGAYGYTF. The chain recombines TRBV20-1 with TRBJ1-2; no clear D. Between the trimmed V and J ends, which lost 0 bases and 4 bases, there was a span of 12 bases. CDR3 length: 14 residues. Germline values: CDR1 DFQATT, CDR2 SNEGSKA (reference sequence).